This T cell receptor (beta chain) is drawn from a study of blood T cells in healthy people across ages. As for this clonotype: Its specificity is not known.

For the second PCR, which ran for about 7 to 12 cycles, a sample-barcoded 5' primer and a J-beta primer mix were used. Each CDR3 protein is one row after TCRdb ran MiXCR on the 5' RACE reads. Of 1,100,000 or so distinct CDR3 sequences in the sample, 40% to 45% are singletons; the top ten hold approximately 20%. General observations from the study: Considered underestimates were the diversity estimates obtained from one million T cells. Unsorted PBMC material precluded a definitive naive versus antigen-experienced comparison.

Collection of 9.5 to 10 milliliters of peripheral blood was performed for each donor. With V trimmed by 4 bases and J by 7 bases, 6 bases remained unmatched. The CDR3 extends over 14 amino acids. Germline CDR1 reads SGHKS; CDR2 reads YYEKEE (reference sequence). The sample was blood. The clonotype was recovered from a woman in her sixties or seventies in good health. This rearrangement joins TRBV5-5 to TRBJ2-1; 9 bases fit TRBD1. DNA for the CDR3: TGTGCCAGCAGCCGCAGACAGGGGGTAAATGAGCAGTTCTTC. It yields the protein CASSRRQGVNEQFF.